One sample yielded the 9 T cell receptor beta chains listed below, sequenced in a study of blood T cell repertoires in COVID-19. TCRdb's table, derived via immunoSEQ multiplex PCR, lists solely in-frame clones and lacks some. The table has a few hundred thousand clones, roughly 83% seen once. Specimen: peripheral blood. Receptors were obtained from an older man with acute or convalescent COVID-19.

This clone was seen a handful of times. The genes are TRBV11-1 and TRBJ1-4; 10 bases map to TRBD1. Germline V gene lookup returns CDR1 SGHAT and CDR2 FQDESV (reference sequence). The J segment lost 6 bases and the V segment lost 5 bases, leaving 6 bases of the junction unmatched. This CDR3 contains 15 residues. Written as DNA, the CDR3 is TGTGCCAGCAGCCCCTCCGGGACAGGGGATGAAAAACTGTTTTTT. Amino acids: CASSPSGTGDEKLFF.

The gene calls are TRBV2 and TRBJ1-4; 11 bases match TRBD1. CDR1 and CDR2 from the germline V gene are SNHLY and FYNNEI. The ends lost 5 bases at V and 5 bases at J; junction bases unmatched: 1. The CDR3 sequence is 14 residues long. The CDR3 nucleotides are TGTGCCAGCAGTCGGGACAGGGGGAATGAAAAACTGTTTTTT. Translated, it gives CASSRDRGNEKLFF.

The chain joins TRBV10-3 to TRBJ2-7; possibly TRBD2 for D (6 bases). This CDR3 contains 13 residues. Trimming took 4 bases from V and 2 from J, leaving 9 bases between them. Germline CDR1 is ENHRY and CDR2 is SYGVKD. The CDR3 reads CAISGGETYEQYF. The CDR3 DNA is TGTGCCATCAGTGGGGGGGAGACCTACGAGCAGTACTTC.

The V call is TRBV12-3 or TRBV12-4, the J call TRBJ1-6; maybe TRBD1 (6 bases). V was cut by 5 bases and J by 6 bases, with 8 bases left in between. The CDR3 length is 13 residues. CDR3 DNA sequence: TGTGCCAGCAGTACAGGGACTAATTCACCCCTCCACTTT. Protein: CASSTGTNSPLHF.

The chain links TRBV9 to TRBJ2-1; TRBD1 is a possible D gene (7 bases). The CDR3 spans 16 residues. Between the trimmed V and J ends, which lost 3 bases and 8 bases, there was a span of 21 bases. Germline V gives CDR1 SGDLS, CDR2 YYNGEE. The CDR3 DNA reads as TGTGCCAGCAGCGCCAGGGGGGACCCCCGAGGTCATGAGCAGTTCTTC. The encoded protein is CASSARGDPRGHEQFF.

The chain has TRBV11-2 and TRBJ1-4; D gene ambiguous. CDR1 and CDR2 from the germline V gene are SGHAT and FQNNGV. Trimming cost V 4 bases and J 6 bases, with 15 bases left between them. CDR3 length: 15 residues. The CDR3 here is CASSWTSVHDEKLFF. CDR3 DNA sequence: TGTGCCAGCAGCTGGACTTCGGTACATGATGAAAAACTGTTTTTT.

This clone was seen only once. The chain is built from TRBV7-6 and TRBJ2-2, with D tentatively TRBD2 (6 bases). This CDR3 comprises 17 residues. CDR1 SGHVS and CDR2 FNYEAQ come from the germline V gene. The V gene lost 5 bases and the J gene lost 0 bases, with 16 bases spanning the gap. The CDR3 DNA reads TGTGCCAGCAGCCCAGGGACTTCGACTGCGAACACCGGGGAGCTGTTTTTT. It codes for CASSPGTSTANTGELFF.

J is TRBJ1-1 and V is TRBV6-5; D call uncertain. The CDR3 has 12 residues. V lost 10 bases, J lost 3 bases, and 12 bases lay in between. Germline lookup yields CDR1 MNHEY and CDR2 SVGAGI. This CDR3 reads CATSSPYTEAFF. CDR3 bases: TGTGCCACCTCCTCCCCCTACACTGAAGCTTTCTTT.

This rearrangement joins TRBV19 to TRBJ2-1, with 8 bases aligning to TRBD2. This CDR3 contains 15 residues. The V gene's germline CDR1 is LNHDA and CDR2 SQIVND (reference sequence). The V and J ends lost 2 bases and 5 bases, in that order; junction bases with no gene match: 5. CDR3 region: CASSISGGSHNEQFF. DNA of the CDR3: TGTGCCAGTAGTATAAGCGGGGGTAGCCACAATGAGCAGTTCTTC.